The rows below give T cell receptor beta chains drawn from one sample of a study of blood T cell repertoires in COVID-19. Only in-frame clones appear in the TCRdb table, and some are missing; sequencing was by immunoSEQ multiplex PCR. The table records under 300,000 clones, approximately 90% of them present only once. Sequencing was done on a sample of PBMCs or T cells enriched from blood (not recorded which). All receptors come from a man in his forties who had recovered from COVID-19. Both conserved end residues are part of each CDR3. The D gene is left open where the match is weak. Not all rows give a size; the values are once, few, many and, for expanded clones, a class.

>NA|TRBJ2-5|TRBV19|TRBD1
TGTGCCAGTAGTATGTCAGGGGGCAGGGAGACCCAGTACTTC
CASSMSGGRETQYF
>NA|TRBJ1-5|TRBV7-8|NA
TGTGCCAGCAGCCCTAGAGGACAGTATCAGCCCCAGCATTTT
CASSPRGQYQPQHF
>NA|TRBJ2-3|TRBV5-1|TRBD1
TGCGCCAGCAGCTCCGGGACAGGTTTCTTCGGAGATACGCAGTATTTT
CASSSGTGFFGDTQYF
>NA|TRBJ1-5|TRBV19|TRBD1
TGTGCCAGTAGTAGAGACAGGGGTGGCAATCAGCCCCAGCATTTT
CASSRDRGGNQPQHF
>NA|TRBJ2-3|TRBV4-1|TRBD2
TGCGCCAGCAGCCCCCTCGGGAGGGGAACAGATACGCAGTATTTT
CASSPLGRGTDTQYF
>NA|TRBJ1-5|TRBV18|TRBD1
TGTGCCAGCTCATCCATACAGGGGAACAATCAGCCCCAGCATTTT
CASSSIQGNNQPQHF
>NA|TRBJ2-7|TRBV24-1|TRBD2
TGTGCCACCAGTGATTCTCCTAGCGGCGAGCAGTACTTC
CATSDSPSGEQYF
>NA|TRBJ2-5|TRBV19|TRBD1
TGTGCCAGTAGTGCTCGAAGGGGGCTGGAGACCCAGTACTTC
CASSARRGLETQYF
>NA|TRBJ2-7|TRBV7-2|TRBD2
TGTGCCAGCAGCCCACTAGCGGGTTTAGTCTCCTACGAGCAGTACTTC
CASSPLAGLVSYEQYF
>NA|TRBJ2-1|TRBV18|TRBD2
TGTGCCAGCTCACCACCTCGTAAGCCGGGACTAGTAACTGAGCAGTTCTTC
CASSPPRKPGLVTEQFF
>NA|TRBJ2-5|TRBV5-8|TRBD2
TGTGCCAGCATCCTCGGCCTAGCGGGAGGATCGCAAGAGACCCAGTACTTC
CASILGLAGGSQETQYF
>NA|TRBJ1-4|TRBV7-8|TRBD1
TGTGCCAGCAGCTTAGCGAACAGGGGGCGCGAAAAACTGTTTTTT
CASSLANRGREKLFF
>NA|TRBJ1-4|TRBV6-2/TRBV6-3|TRBD1
TGTGCCAGCAGTTCCCCCGACAGGGCAACTAATGAAAAACTGTTTTTT
CASSSPDRATNEKLFF
>NA|TRBJ2-2|TRBV7-2|TRBD2
TGTGCCAGCAGCTTATTAGCGGGAGGGAACACCGGGGAGCTGTTTTTT
CASSLLAGGNTGELFF
>NA|TRBJ1-2|TRBV6-5|TRBD1
TGTGCCAGCGCAACAGGGGCCCGTATTGGCTATGGCTACACCTTC
CASATGARIGYGYTF
>NA|TRBJ1-1|TRBV6-6|NA
TGTGCCAGCAGTTACTCGTTACGGGGGGAAGCTTTCTTT
CASSYSLRGEAFF
>NA|TRBJ1-1|TRBV30|NA
TGTGCCTGGACGGCAGGAACGAACACTGAAGCTTTCTTT
CAWTAGTNTEAFF
>few|TRBJ1-1|TRBV29-1|NA
TGCAGCGTTGGCGGCAGAATGAACACTGAAGCTTTCTTT
CSVGGRMNTEAFF
>NA|TRBJ1-2|TRBV7-2|NA
TGTGCCAGCAGCTTACAGGGCTATATTGGCTACACCTTC
CASSLQGYIGYTF
>NA|TRBJ2-5|TRBV19|TRBD1
TGTGCCAGTAGGTCGGACAGGACCCAAGAGACCCAGTACTTC
CASRSDRTQETQYF
>NA|TRBJ1-4|TRBV28|NA
TGTGCCAGCAGTTTATTGGGCAGGGGAAAGGAAAAACTGTTTTTT
CASSLLGRGKEKLFF
>many|TRBJ1-2|TRBV20-1|TRBD1
TGCAGTGCCAGTCTCTTTTCGGGACAGGGGGCGTTGAGCCTCGGCTACACCTTC
CSASLFSGQGALSLGYTF
>NA|TRBJ2-7|TRBV7-9|TRBD1
TGTGCCAGCAGAGAGAGAGGGGGGACAGGGGACTACGAGCAGTACTTC
CASRERGGTGDYEQYF
>NA|TRBJ2-1|TRBV7-3|NA
TGTGCCAGCAGCTTAGTTTCTCAGGGCGGTGAGCAGTTCTTC
CASSLVSQGGEQFF
>NA|TRBJ2-7|TRBV28|TRBD1
TGTGCCAGCACTAAATGGACAGGGGGCAGCCACTACGAGCAGTACTTC
CASTKWTGGSHYEQYF